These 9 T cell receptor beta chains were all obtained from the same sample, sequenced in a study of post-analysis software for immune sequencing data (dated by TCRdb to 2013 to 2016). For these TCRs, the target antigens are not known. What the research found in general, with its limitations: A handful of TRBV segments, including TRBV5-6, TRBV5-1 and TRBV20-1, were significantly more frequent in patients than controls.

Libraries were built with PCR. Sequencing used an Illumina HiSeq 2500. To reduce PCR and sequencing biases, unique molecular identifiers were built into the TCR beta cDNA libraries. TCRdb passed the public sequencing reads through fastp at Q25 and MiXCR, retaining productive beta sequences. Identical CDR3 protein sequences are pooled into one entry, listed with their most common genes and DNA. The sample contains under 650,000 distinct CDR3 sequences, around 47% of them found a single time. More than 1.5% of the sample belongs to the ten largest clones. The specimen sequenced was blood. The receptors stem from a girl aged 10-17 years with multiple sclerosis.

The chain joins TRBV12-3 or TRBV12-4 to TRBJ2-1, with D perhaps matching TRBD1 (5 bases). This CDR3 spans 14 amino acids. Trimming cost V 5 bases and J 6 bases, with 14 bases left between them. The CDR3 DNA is TGTGCCAGCAGTCCGTTTTCAGGGTTCAATGAGCAGTTCTTC. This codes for CASSPFSGFNEQFF.

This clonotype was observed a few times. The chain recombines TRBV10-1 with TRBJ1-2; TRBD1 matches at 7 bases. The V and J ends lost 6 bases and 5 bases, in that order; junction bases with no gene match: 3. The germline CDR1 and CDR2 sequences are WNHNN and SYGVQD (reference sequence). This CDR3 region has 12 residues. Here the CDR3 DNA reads TGCGCCAGCAGACCGACAGGGTATGGCTACACCTTC. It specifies CASRPTGYGYTF.

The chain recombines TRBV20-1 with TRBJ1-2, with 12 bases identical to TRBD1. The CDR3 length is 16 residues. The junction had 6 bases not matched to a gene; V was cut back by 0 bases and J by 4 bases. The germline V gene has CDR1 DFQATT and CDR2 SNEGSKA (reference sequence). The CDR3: CSARDGDRGRGYGYTF. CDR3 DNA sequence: TGCAGTGCTAGAGATGGGGACAGGGGGCGCGGCTATGGCTACACCTTC.

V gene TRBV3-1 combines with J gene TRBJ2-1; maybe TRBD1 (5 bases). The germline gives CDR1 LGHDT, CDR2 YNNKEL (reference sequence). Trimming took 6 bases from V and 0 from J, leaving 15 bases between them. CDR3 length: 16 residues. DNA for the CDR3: TGTGCCAGCAGACACACAGGTCCGAGCTCCTACAATGAGCAGTTCTTC. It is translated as CASRHTGPSSYNEQFF.

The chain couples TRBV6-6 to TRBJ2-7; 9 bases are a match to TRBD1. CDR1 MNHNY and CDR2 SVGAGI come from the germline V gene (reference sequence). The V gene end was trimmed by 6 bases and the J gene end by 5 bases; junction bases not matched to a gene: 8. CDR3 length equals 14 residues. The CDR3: CASSPGTGFDEQYF. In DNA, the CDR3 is TGTGCCAGCAGCCCCGGGACAGGGTTCGACGAGCAGTACTTC.

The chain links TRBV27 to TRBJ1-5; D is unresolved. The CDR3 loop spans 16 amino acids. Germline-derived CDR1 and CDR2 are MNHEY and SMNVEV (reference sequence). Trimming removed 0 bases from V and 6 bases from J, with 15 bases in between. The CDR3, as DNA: TGTGCCAGCAGTTTATCGAACCCTGCTCGCGGTCAGCCCCAGCATTTT. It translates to CASSLSNPARGQPQHF.

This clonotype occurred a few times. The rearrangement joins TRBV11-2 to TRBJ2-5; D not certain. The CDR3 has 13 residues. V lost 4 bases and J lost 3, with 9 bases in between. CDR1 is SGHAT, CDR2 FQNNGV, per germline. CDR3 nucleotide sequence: TGTGCCAGCAGCTCCGGCCGAGAAGAGACCCAGTACTTC. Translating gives CASSSGREETQYF.

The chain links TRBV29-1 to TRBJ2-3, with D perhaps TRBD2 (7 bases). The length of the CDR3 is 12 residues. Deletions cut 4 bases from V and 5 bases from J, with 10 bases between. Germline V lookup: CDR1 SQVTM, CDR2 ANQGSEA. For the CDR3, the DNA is TGCAGCGTTGGGCGGGGGCAAGATACGCAGTATTTT. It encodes CSVGRGQDTQYF.

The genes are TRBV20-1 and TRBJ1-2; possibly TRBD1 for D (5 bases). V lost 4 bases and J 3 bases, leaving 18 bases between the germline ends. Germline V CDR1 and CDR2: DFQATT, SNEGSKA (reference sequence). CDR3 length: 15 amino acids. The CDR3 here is CSATGWRGEDYGYTF. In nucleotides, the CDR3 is TGCAGTGCTACGGGTTGGAGGGGAGAAGACTATGGCTACACCTTC.